This is a list of T cell receptor beta chains from one sample in a study of blood T cell repertoires in COVID-19. The repertoire was sequenced with immunoSEQ multiplex PCR; TCRdb's copy has only in-frame clones and lacks some. The sample has roughly 250,000 clones, approximately 90% seen once. Source material: peripheral blood. The receptor set was obtained from a man aged 30 to 39 with acute or convalescent COVID-19. CDR3s include the opening cysteine and the closing phenylalanine or tryptophan.

TRBV11-1	TRBJ2-7	CASSANRDPYEQYF
TRBV4-2	TRBJ2-3	CASSQIKGASGKSDTQYF
TRBV3-1/TRBV3-2	TRBJ2-2	CASTERGLQNTGELFF
TRBV30	TRBJ1-2	CAWSSRQLRTF
TRBV9	TRBJ1-4	CASSGQGVEEKLFF
TRBV4-2	TRBJ2-1	CASSQDVVRGGKNEQFF
TRBV10-3	TRBJ1-5	CAISLQGGSNQPQHF
TRBV27	TRBJ2-7	CASSLSMSYPYEQYF
TRBV6-4	TRBJ1-3	CASRNGGQSSGNTIYF
TRBV28	TRBJ1-6	CASSVGQLSSLHF
TRBV6-6	TRBJ2-1	CASSPKMTSGLYNEQFF